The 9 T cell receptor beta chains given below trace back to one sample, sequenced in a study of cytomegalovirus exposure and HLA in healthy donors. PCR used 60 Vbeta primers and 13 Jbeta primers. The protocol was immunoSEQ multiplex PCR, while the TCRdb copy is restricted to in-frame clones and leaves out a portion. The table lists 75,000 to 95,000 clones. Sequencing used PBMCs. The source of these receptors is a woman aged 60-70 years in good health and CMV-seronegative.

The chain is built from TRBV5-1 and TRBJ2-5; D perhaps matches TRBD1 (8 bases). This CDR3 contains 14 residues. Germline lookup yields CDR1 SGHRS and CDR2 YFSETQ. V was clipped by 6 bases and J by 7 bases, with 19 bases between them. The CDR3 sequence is CASTRGREMGTQYF. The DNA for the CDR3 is TGCGCCAGCACCAGGGGGCGGGAGATGGGGACCCAGTACTTC.

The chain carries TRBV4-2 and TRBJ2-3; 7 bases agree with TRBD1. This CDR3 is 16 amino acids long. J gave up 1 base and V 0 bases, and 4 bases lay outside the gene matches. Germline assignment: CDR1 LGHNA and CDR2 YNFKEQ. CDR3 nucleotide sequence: TGTGCCAGCAGCCAAGACATCACAGGGGGCACAGATACGCAGTATTTT. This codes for CASSQDITGGTDTQYF.

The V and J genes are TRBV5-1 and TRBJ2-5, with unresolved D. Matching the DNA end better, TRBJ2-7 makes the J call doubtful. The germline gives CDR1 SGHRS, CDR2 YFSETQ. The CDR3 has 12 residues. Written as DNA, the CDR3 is TGCGCCAGCAGCTTGGACGCTTACGAGCAGTACTTC. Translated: CASSLDAYEQYF.

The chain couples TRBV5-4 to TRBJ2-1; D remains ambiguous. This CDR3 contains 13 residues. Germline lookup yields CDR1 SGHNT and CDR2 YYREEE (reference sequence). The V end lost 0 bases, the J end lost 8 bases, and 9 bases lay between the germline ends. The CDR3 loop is CASSLGRVDEQFF. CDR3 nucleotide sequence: TGTGCCAGCAGCTTGGGTCGGGTCGATGAGCAGTTCTTC.

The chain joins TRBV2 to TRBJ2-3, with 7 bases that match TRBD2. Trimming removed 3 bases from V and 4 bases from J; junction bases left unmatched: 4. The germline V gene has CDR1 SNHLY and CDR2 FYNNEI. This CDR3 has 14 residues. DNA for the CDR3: TGTGCCAGCAGTGACGGGAGGTTCCCAGATACGCAGTATTTT. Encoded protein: CASSDGRFPDTQYF.

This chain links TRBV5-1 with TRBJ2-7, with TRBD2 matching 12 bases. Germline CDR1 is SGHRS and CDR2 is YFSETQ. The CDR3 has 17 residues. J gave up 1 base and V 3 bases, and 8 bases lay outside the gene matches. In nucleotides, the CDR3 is TGCGCCAGCAGCTCGAGGACTAGCGGGACGGTATCCTACGAGCAGTACTTC. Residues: CASSSRTSGTVSYEQYF.

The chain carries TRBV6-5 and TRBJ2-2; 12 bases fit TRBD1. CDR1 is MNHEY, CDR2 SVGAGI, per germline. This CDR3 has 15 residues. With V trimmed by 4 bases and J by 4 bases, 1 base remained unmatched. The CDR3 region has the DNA TGTGCCAGCAGTTGGGACAGGGGGCTCACCGGGGAGCTGTTTTTT. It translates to CASSWDRGLTGELFF.

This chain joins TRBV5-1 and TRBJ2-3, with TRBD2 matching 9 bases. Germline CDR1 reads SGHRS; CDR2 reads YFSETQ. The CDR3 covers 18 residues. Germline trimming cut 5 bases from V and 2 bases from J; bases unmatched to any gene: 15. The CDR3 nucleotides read TGCGCCAGCAGTTTCCCGACTCAGACTAGCGGTATCACAGATACGCAGTATTTT. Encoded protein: CASSFPTQTSGITDTQYF.

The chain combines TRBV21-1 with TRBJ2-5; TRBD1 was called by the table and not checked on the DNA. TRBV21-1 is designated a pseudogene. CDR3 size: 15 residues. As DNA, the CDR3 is TGTGCCAGCAGCCACCAAGGGCAGGGGCAAGAGACCCAGTACTTC. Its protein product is CASSHQGQGQETQYF.